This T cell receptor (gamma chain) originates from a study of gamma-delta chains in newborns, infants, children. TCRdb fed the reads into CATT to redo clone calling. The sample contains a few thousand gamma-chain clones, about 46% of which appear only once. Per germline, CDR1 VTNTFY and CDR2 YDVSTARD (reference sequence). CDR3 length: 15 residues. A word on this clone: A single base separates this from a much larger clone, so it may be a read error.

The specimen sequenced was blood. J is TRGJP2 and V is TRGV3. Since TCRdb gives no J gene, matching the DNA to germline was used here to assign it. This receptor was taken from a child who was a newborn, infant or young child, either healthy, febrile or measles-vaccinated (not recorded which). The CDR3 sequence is CATWGRRGSDWIKTF. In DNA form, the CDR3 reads TGTGCCACCTGGGGCAGGCGGGGTAGTGATTGGATCAAGACGTTT.